The source of this TCR beta chain is a study of T-cell reconstitution after alpha-beta-depleted transplantation in children. V was trimmed by 8 bases and J by 4 bases, leaving 18 bases between them. The CDR3 loop spans 15 amino acids. This clonotype was observed a handful of times. Unique molecular identifiers featured in how the TCRbeta library was prepared. TCRdb independently ran MiXCR on the PCR reads; one entry per CDR3 protein. Among about 420,000 distinct CDR3 sequences listed, about 11% were seen once. This TCR derives from a human donor who donated a stem cell graft to a child with acute myeloid leukemia. Sample: PBMCs from the stem cell graft donor, taken from the stem cell graft. The chain joins TRBV12-3 or TRBV12-4 to TRBJ1-5; the D is unclear. As DNA, the CDR3 is TGTGCCAGCGTTGGGGTCGGCGGCAATAATCAGCCCCAGCATTTT. Translating gives CASVGVGGNNQPQHF.